This T cell receptor (beta chain) was documented in a study of blood T cell repertoires in COVID-19. The Seattle site enrolled patients during active infection and followed them longitudinally. This CDR3 has 14 residues. Trimming at V came to 6 bases and at J to 5 bases, leaving 5 bases not matched to a gene. In germline, CDR1 is SNHLY, CDR2 FYNNEI. Sequencing used immunoSEQ multiplex PCR; TCRdb keeps in-frame clones, though not all of them. The sample includes fewer than 95,000 clones, less than 85% of them seen just once. The genes are TRBV2 and TRBJ2-1; 9 bases align to TRBD1. The sequence came from a man in his 70s with COVID-19, enrolled during active disease. The sequencing sample was made of peripheral blood. The CDR3 DNA sequence: TGTGCCAGCAGCCGGGACAGGGTTGACAATGAGCAGTTCTTC. This gives the protein CASSRDRVDNEQFF.